The T cell receptor (beta chain) under discussion was sequenced for a study of blood T cell repertoires in COVID-19. Overall study: Samples came from the United States, Italy and Spain, spanning acute and convalescent COVID-19. From T cells, B-cell-depleted T cells, or PBMCs came the material, which was cDNA or gDNA.

CDR1 is MNHEY and CDR2 is SVGAGI in the germline V gene. This CDR3 has 15 residues. The V gene lost 6 bases and the J gene lost 0 bases, with 12 bases spanning the gap. In the original workflow: Scientists estimated how many nucleated cells there were by amplifying reference gene primers. The repertoire was sequenced with immunoSEQ multiplex PCR; TCRdb's copy has only in-frame clones and lacks some. V, J and clone size are those of that table, while D and trimming were read from the DNA. The table has approximately 210,000 clones, about 91% seen once; the top ten hold 1% to 1.5%. This TCR was sampled from a man aged 30 to 45 with acute or convalescent COVID-19. This chain joins TRBV6-5 and TRBJ2-1, with D possibly matching TRBD2 (5 bases). What was sequenced was peripheral blood. The CDR3 nucleotides are TGTGCCAGCAGCCTACCGGGGAGCTCCTACAATGAGCAGTTCTTC. It specifies CASSLPGSSYNEQFF.